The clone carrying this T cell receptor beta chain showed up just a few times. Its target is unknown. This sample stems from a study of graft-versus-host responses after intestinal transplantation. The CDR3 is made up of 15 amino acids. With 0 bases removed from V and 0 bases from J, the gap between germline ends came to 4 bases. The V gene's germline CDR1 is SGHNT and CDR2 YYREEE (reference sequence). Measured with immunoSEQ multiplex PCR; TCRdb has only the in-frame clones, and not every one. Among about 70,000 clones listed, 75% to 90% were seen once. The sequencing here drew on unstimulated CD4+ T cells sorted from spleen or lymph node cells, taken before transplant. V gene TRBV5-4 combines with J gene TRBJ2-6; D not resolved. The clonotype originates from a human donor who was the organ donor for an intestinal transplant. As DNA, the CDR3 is TGTGCCAGCAGCTTGGCTCCCTCTGGGGCCAACGTCCTGACTTTC. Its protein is CASSLAPSGANVLTF.